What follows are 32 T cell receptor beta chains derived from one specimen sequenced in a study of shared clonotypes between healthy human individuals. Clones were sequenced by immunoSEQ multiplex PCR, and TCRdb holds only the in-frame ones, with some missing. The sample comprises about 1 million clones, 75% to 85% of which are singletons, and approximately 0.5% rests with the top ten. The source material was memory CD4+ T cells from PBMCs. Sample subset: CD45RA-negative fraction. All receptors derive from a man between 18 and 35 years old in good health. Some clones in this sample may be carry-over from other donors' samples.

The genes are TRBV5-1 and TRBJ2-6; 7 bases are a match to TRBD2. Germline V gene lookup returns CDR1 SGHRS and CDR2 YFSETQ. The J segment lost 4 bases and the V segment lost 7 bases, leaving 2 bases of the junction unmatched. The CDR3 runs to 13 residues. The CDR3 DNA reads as TGCGCCAGCCGGGGGGACGGGGCCAACGTCCTGACTTTC. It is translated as CASRGDGANVLTF. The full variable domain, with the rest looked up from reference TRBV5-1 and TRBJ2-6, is KAGVTQTPRYLIKTRGQQVTLSCSPISGHRSVSWYQQTPGQGLQFLFEYFSETQRNKGNFPGRFSGRQFSNSRSEMNVSTLELGDSALYLCASRGDGANVLTFGAGSRLTVL.

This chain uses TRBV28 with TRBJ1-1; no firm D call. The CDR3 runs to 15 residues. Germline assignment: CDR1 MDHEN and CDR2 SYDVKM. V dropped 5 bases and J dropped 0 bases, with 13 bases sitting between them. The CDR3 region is CASSETLHLNTEAFF. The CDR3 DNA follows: TGTGCCAGCAGTGAGACACTGCACTTGAACACTGAAGCTTTCTTT.

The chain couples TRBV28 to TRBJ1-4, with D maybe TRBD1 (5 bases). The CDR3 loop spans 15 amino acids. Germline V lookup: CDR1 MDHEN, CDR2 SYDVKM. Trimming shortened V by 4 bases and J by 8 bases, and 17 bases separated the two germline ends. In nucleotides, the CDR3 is TGTGCCAGCAGTTCCGCAGAGTGGAAGGGGGAAAAACTGTTTTTT. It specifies CASSSAEWKGEKLFF.

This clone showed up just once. In DNA, the CDR3 is TGTGCCAGCAGCTCCTGGAGGGGATTAGATGAAAAACTGTTTTTT. It yields the protein CASSSWRGLDEKLFF. The rearrangement uses TRBV7-9 and TRBJ1-4, with D possibly TRBD1 on 5 matching bases. V was cut by 4 bases and J by 6 bases, with 15 bases left in between. The CDR3 totals 15 residues. The germline V gene has CDR1 SEHNR and CDR2 FQNEAQ (reference sequence). The variable domain in full, completed from reference TRBV7-9 and TRBJ1-4, reads DTGVSQNPRHKITKRGQNVTFRCDPISEHNRLYWYRQTLGQGPEFLTYFQNEAQLEKSRLLSDRFSAERPKGSFSTLEIQRTEQGDSAMYLCASSSWRGLDEKLFFGSGTQLSVL.

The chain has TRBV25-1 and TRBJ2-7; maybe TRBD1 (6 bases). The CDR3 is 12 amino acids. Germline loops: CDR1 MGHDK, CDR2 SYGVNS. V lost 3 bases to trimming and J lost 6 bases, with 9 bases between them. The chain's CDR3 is CASSDFRGEQYF. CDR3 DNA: TGTGCCAGCAGTGATTTCAGGGGCGAGCAGTACTTC.

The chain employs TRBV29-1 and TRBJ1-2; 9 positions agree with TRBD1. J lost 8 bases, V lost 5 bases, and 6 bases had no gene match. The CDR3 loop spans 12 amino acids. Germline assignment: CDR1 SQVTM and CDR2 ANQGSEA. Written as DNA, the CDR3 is TGCAGCGTTCCGGGACAGGGTAAGGGCTACACCTTC. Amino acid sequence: CSVPGQGKGYTF.

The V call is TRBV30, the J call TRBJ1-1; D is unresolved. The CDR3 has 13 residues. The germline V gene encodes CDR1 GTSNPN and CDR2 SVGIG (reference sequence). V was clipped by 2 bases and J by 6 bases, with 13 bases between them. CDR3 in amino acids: CAWSNGGESEAFF. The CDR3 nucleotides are TGTGCCTGGAGTAATGGCGGGGAGTCTGAAGCTTTCTTT.

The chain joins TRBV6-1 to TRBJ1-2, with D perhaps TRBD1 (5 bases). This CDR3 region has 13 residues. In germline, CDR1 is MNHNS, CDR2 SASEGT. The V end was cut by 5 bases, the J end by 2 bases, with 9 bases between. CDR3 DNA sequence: TGTGCCAGCAGTCAGACAGAAAACTATGGCTACACCTTC. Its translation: CASSQTENYGYTF.

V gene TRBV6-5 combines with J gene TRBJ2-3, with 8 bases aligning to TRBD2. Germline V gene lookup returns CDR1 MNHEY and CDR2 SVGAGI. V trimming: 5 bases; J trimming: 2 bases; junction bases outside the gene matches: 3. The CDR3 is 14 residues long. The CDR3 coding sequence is TGTGCCAGCAGTGGGACTAGTCACACAGATACGCAGTATTTT. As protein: CASSGTSHTDTQYF.

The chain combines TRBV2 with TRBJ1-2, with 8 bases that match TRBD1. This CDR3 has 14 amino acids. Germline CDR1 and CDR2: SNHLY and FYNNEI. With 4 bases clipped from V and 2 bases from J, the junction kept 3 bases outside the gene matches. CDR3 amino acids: CASSGTGLNYGYTF. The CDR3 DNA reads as TGTGCCAGCAGTGGGACAGGGTTGAACTATGGCTACACCTTC. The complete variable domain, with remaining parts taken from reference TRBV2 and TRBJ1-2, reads EPEVTQTPSHQVTQMGQEVILRCVPISNHLYFYWYRQILGQKVEFLVSFYNNEISEKSEIFDDQFSVERPDGSNFTLKIRSTKLEDSAMYFCASSGTGLNYGYTFGSGTRLTVV.

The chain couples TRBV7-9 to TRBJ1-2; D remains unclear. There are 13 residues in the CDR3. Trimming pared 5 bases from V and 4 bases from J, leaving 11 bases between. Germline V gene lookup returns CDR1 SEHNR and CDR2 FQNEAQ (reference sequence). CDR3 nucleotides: TGTGCCAGCAGCGTGGAGGGCCTCTATGGCTACACCTTC. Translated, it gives CASSVEGLYGYTF.

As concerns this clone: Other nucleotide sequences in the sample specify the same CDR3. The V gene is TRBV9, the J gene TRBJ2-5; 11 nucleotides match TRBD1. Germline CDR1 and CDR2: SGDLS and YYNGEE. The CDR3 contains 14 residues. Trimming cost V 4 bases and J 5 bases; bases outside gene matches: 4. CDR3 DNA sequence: TGTGCCAGCAGCCCGGGACAGGGGGGGGAGACCCAGTACTTC. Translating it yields CASSPGQGGETQYF.

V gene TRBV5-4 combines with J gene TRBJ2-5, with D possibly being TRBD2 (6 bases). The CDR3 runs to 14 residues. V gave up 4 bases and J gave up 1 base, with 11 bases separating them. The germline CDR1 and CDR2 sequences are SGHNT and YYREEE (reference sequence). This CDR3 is CASSAGRTQETQYF. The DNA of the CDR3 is TGTGCCAGCAGCGCGGGACGGACCCAAGAGACCCAGTACTTC.

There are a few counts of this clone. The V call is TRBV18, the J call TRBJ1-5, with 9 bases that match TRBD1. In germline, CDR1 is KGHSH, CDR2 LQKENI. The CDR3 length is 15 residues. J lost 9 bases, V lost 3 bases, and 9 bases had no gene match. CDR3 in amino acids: CASSPTTGTGLPQHF. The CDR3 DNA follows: TGTGCCAGCTCACCTACCACCGGGACAGGGCTGCCCCAGCATTTT.

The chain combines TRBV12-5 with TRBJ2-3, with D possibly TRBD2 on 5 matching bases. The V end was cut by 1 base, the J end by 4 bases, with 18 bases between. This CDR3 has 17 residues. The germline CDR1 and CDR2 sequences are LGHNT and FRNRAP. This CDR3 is CASGLGLAQSLPDTQYF. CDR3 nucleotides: TGTGCTAGTGGTTTGGGGCTAGCCCAAAGCCTCCCAGATACGCAGTATTTT.

The CDR3 DNA is TGTGCCAGCAGTGAAGGGAGAGTAAGAGATTACGAGCAGTACTTC. Its translation: CASSEGRVRDYEQYF. This rearrangement joins TRBV6-1 to TRBJ2-7, with unresolved D. Trimming removed 1 base from V and 4 bases from J, with 14 bases in between. The CDR3 spans 15 residues. The V gene's germline CDR1 is MNHNS and CDR2 SASEGT.

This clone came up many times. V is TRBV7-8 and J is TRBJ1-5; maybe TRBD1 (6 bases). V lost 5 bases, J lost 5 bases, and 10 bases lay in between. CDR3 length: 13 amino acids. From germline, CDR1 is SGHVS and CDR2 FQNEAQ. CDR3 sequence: CASSQQGDQPQHF. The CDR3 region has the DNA TGTGCCAGCAGCCAACAGGGAGATCAGCCCCAGCATTTT.

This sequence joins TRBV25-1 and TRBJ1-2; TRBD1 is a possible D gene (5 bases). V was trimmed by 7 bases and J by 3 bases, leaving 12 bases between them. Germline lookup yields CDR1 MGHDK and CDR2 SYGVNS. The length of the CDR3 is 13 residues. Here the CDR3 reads CASTRDGDYGYTF. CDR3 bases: TGTGCCAGCACCCGGGACGGAGACTATGGCTACACCTTC.

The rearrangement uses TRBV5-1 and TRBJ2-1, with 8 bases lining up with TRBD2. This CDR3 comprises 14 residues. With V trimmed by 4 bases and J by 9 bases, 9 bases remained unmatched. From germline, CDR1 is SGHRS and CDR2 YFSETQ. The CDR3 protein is CASSGPGTSSEQFF. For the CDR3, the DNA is TGCGCCAGCAGCGGTCCCGGGACTAGTTCTGAGCAGTTCTTC.

The CDR3 DNA sequence: TGTGCCAGCAGCTCCCCGAGGGTGTACACCGGGGAGCTGTTTTTT. This codes for CASSSPRVYTGELFF. This chain links TRBV7-9 with TRBJ2-2; weak D call: TRBD2 (5 bases). The germline gives CDR1 SEHNR, CDR2 FQNEAQ (reference sequence). The CDR3 runs to 15 residues. The V and J ends lost 4 bases and 3 bases respectively, with 12 bases between them.

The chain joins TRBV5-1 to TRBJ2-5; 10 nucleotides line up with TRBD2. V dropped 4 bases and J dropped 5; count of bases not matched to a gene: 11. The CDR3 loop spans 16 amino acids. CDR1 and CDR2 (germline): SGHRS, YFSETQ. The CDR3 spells CASSLWTSGTRETQYF. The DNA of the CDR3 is TGCGCCAGCAGCCTGTGGACTAGCGGAACACGGGAGACCCAGTACTTC.

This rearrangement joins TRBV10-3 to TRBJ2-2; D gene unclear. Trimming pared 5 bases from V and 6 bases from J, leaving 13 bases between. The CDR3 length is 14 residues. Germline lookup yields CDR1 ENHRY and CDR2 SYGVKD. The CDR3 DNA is TGTGCCATCAGTTATTATAGCTCTCCCGGGGAGCTGTTTTTT. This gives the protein CAISYYSSPGELFF.

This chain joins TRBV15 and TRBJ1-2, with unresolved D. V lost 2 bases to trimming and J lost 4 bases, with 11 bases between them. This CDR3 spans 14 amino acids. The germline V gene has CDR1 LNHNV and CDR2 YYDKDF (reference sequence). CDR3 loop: CATSRSGIAYGYTF. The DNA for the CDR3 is TGTGCCACCAGCAGATCCGGGATCGCCTATGGCTACACCTTC. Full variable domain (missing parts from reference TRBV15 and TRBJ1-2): DAMVIQNPRYQVTQFGKPVTLSCSQTLNHNVMYWYQQKSSQAPKLLFHYYDKDFNNEADTPDNFQSRRPNTSFCFLDIRSPGLGDTAMYLCATSRSGIAYGYTFGSGTRLTVV.

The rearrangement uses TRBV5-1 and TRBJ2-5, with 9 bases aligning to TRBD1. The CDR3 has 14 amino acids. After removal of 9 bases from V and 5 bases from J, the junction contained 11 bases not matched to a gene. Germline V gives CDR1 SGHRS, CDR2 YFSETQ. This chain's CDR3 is CATSIQGAEETQYF. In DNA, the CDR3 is TGCGCCACCTCAATACAGGGGGCTGAGGAGACCCAGTACTTC.

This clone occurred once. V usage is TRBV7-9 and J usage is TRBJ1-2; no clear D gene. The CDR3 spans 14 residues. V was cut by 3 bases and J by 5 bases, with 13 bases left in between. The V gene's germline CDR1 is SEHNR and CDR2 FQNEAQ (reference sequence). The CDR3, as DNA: TGTGCCAGCAGCTTGGTAGGATCGGAATATGGCTACACCTTC. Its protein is CASSLVGSEYGYTF.

CDR3 amino acids: CASSEIGGEGSQYF. CDR3 nucleotide sequence: TGTGCCAGCAGTGAAATCGGCGGGGAGGGGTCCCAGTACTTC. This chain connects TRBV6-1 to TRBJ2-5, with 7 bases fitting TRBD2. V trimming: 2 bases; J trimming: 9 bases; junction bases outside the gene matches: 9. The germline V gene encodes CDR1 MNHNS and CDR2 SASEGT. There are 14 residues in the CDR3.

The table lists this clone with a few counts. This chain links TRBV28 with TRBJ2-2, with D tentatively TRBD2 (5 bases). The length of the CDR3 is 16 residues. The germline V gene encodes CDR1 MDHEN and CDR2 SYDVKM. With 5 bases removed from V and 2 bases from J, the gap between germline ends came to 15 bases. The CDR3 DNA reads TGTGCCAGCAGTGCGCCCGGGATCCTAAACACCGGGGAGCTGTTTTTT. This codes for CASSAPGILNTGELFF.

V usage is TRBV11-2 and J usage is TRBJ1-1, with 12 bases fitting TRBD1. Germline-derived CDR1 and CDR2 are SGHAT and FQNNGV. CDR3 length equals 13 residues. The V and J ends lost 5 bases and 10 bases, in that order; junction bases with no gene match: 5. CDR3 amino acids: CASSPGQGAGAFF. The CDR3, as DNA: TGTGCCAGCAGCCCGGGACAGGGGGCTGGAGCTTTCTTT.

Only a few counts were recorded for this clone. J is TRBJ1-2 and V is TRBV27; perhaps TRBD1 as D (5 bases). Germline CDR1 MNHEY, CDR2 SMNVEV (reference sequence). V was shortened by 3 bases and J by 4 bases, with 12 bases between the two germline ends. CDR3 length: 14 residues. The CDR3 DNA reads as TGTGCCAGCAGTTTCAGGGTGAGAGGCTATGGCTACACCTTC. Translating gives CASSFRVRGYGYTF.

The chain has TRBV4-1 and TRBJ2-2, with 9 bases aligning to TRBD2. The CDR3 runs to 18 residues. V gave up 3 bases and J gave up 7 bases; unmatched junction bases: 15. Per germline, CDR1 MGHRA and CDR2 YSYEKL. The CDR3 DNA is TGCGCCAGCAGCCACCCCCGGGGCGGGAGGGCCCCAAGCGGGGAGCTGTTTTTT. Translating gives CASSHPRGGRAPSGELFF.

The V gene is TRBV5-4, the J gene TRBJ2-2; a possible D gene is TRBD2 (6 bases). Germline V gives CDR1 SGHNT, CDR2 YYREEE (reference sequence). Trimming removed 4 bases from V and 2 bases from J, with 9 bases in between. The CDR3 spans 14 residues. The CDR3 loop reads CASSGTSNTGELFF. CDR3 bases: TGTGCCAGCAGCGGGACTTCTAACACCGGGGAGCTGTTTTTT. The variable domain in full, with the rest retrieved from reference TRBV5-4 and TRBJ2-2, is ETGVTQSPTHLIKTRGQQVTLRCSSQSGHNTVSWYQQALGQGPQFIFQYYREEENGRGNFPPRFSGLQFPNYSSELNVNALELDDSALYLCASSGTSNTGELFFGEGSRLTVL.

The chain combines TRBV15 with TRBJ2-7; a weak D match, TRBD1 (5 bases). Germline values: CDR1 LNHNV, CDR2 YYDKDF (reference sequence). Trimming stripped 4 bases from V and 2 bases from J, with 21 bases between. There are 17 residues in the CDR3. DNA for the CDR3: TGTGCCACCAGCAAGCCTTCGGGTGTAGGGGAACCCTACGAGCAGTACTTC. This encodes CATSKPSGVGEPYEQYF. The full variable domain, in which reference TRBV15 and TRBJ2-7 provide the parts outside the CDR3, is DAMVIQNPRYQVTQFGKPVTLSCSQTLNHNVMYWYQQKSSQAPKLLFHYYDKDFNNEADTPDNFQSRRPNTSFCFLDIRSPGLGDTAMYLCATSKPSGVGEPYEQYFGPGTRLTVT.